The 2 T cell receptor beta chains given below trace back to one sample, sequenced in a study of blood T cell repertoires in COVID-19. TCRdb keeps only in-frame clones here, not all; method: immunoSEQ multiplex PCR. The sample has fewer than 300,000 clones, 80% to 90% seen once; the top ten hold over 5.5%. Sequencing was performed on peripheral blood. The receptors derive from a woman aged 50 to 65 with COVID-19, enrolled during active disease.

This chain links TRBV27 with TRBJ2-1, with 9 bases matching TRBD1. V was clipped by 5 bases and J by 4 bases; unmatched bases: 6. The CDR3 consists of 15 residues. Germline assignment: CDR1 MNHEY and CDR2 SMNVEV (reference sequence). CDR3 nucleotide sequence: TGTGCCAGCAGTCTATGGACAGGGGTGTACAATGAGCAGTTCTTC. Translating it yields CASSLWTGVYNEQFF.

The chain employs TRBV5-1 and TRBJ2-1; 9 nucleotides line up with TRBD2. Trimming cost V 3 bases and J 7 bases; bases outside gene matches: 11. The CDR3 loop spans 16 amino acids. Germline assignment: CDR1 SGHRS and CDR2 YFSETQ. CDR3 region: CASSSPGLAGSNEQFF. The CDR3 nucleotides read TGCGCCAGCAGCTCCCCGGGACTAGCTGGGTCTAATGAGCAGTTCTTC.